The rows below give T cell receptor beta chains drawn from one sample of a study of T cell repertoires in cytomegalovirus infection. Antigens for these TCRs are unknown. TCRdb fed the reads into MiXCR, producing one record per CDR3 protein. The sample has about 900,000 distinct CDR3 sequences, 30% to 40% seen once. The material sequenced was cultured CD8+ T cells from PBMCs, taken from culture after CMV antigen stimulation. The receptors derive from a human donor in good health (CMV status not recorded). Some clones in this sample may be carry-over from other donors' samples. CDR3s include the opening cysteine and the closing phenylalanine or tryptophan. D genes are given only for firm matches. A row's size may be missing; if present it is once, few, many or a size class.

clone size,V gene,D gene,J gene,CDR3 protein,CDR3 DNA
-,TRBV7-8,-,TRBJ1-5,CASSSGGYGNSNQPQHF,TGTGCCAGCAGCTCCGGGGGGTACGGAAATAGCAATCAGCCCCAGCATTTT
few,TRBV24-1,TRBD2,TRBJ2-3,CATSERGSVGTDTQYF,TGTGCCACCAGTGAGCGCGGGAGCGTGGGCACAGATACGCAGTATTTT
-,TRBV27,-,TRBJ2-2,CASSFGEADYDNTGELFF,TGTGCCAGCAGTTTCGGGGAAGCAGACTATGACAACACCGGGGAGCTGTTTTTT
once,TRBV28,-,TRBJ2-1,CASSLRGLYNGQFF,TGTGCCAGCAGTTTACGAGGCCTCTACAATGGGCAGTTCTTC
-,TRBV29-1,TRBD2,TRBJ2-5,CSVNGLAGETQYF,TGCAGCGTTAATGGCCTAGCGGGAGAGACCCAGTACTTC
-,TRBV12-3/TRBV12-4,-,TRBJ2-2,CASSSRPGPPSDTGELFF,TGTGCCAGCAGTTCTAGGCCCGGGCCCCCGAGCGACACCGGGGAGCTGTTTTTT
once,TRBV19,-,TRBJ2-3,CASSPRDEPDTQYF,TGTGCCAGTAGTCCCCGGGACGAACCAGATACGCAGTATTTT
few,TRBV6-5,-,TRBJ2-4,CASSYTNQGAKNIQYF,TGTGCCAGCAGTTACACCAACCAGGGAGCCAAAAACATTCAGTACTTC
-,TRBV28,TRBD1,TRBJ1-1,CASSFLRQGARTEAFF,TGTGCCAGCAGTTTCCTTAGACAGGGGGCGAGAACTGAAGCTTTCTTT
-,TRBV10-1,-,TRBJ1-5,CASSDHSNQPQHF,TGCGCCAGCAGCGACCATAGCAATCAGCCCCAGCATTTT
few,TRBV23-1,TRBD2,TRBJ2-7,CASSPAGVHYEQYF,TGCGCCAGCAGTCCAGCGGGGGTGCACTACGAGCAGTACTTC
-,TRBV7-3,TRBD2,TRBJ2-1,CASSSQPSGGAPGQFF,TGTGCCAGCAGCTCACAACCTAGCGGGGGGGCCCCCGGGCAGTTCTTC
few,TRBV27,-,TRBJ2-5,CASSFMGGRETQYF,TGTGCCAGCAGTTTTATGGGGGGGCGAGAGACCCAGTACTTC
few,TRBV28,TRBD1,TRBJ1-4,CASNSGTATNEKLFF,TGTGCCAGCAATTCCGGGACAGCAACTAATGAAAAACTGTTTTTT
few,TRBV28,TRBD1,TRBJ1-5,CASSLRTGTWWPQHF,TGTGCCAGCAGTTTGAGGACAGGAACATGGTGGCCCCAGCATTTT
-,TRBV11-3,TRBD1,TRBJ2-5,CASSPGTTGEETQYF,TGTGCCAGCAGCCCCGGTACAACAGGGGAAGAGACCCAGTACTTC
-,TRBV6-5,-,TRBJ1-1,CASSYTGRSEAFF,TGTGCCAGCAGTTACACCGGACGGTCTGAAGCTTTCTTT
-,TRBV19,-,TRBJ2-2,CAIRVDTGELFF,TGTGCCATTAGAGTGGACACCGGGGAGCTGTTTTTT
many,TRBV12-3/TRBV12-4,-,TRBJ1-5,CASRPTSQNQPQHF,TGTGCCAGCAGGCCCACGTCTCAGAATCAGCCCCAGCATTTT
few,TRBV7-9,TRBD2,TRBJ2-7,CASSSLGLAKSSYEQYF,TGTGCCAGCAGCTCCCTGGGACTAGCGAAGAGCTCCTACGAGCAGTACTTC
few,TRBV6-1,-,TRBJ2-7,CASSLGPSREQYF,TGTGCCAGCAGTTTAGGACCCTCAAGGGAGCAGTACTTC
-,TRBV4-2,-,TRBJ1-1,CASSHSVVGMNTEAFF,TGTGCCAGCAGCCACTCGGTGGTCGGCATGAACACTGAAGCTTTCTTT
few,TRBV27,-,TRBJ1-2,CASSSRGRSYGYTF,TGTGCCAGCAGTTCCCGGGGAAGAAGCTATGGCTACACCTTC
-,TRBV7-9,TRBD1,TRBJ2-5,CASTPGQGGQETQYF,TGTGCCAGCACCCCCGGACAGGGGGGACAAGAGACCCAGTACTTC
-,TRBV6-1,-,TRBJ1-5,CASSSPGHPDQPQHF,TGTGCCAGCAGTAGCCCGGGGCATCCGGATCAGCCCCAGCATTTT
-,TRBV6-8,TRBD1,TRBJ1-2,CASSLERQGASDGYTF,TGTGCCAGCAGCTTGGAGAGACAGGGGGCCTCAGATGGCTACACCTTC
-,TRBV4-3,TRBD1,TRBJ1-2,CASSQDLHQGQNYGYTF,TGCGCCAGCAGCCAAGATCTCCACCAGGGACAGAACTATGGCTACACCTTC
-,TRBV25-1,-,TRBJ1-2,CASSESVSNYGYTF,TGTGCCAGCAGTGAATCAGTCAGCAACTATGGCTACACCTTC
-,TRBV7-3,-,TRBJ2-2,CASSPYRDVYTGELFF,TGTGCCAGCAGCCCGTACCGGGACGTATACACCGGGGAGCTGTTTTTT
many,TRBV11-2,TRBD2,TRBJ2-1,CASSFGGGAFNEQFF,TGTGCCAGCAGCTTTGGCGGGGGGGCCTTCAATGAGCAGTTCTTC
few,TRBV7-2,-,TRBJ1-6,CASSLRPSPNSPLHF,TGTGCCAGCAGCCTCAGACCGAGCCCTAATTCACCCCTCCACTTT
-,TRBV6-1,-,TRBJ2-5,CASTNGGPETQYF,TGTGCCAGCACCAACGGGGGGCCGGAGACCCAGTACTTC
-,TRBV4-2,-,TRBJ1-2,CASRGVLNYGYTF,TGTGCCAGCAGGGGGGTGCTCAACTATGGCTACACCTTC
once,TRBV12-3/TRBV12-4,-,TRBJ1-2,CASSLQRNYGYTF,TGTGCCAGCAGTTTACAGCGGAACTATGGCTACACCTTC
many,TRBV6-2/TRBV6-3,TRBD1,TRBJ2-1,CASSYSRTGKSWYNEQFF,TGTGCCAGCAGTTACTCTCGGACAGGGAAGAGTTGGTACAATGAGCAGTTCTTC
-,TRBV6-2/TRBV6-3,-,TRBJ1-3,CASSLFSSGNTIYF,TGTGCCAGCAGTCTTTTCAGCTCTGGAAACACCATATATTTT
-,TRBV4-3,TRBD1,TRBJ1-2,CASSQDAVRDRTYGYTF,TGCGCCAGCAGCCAAGATGCAGTCCGGGACAGGACCTATGGCTACACCTTC
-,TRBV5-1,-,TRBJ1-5,CASSLGNGDSNQPQHF,TGCGCCAGCAGCTTGGGGAATGGGGATAGCAATCAGCCCCAGCATTTT
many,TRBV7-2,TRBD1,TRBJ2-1,CASFPLDRDNEQFF,TGTGCCAGCTTCCCACTAGACAGGGATAATGAGCAGTTCTTC
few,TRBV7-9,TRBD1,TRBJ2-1,CASIAQGGEQFF,TGTGCCAGCATCGCACAGGGGGGTGAGCAGTTCTTC
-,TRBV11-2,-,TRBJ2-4,CASSLWARAKNIQYF,TGTGCCAGCAGCCTCTGGGCCAGAGCCAAAAACATTCAGTACTTC